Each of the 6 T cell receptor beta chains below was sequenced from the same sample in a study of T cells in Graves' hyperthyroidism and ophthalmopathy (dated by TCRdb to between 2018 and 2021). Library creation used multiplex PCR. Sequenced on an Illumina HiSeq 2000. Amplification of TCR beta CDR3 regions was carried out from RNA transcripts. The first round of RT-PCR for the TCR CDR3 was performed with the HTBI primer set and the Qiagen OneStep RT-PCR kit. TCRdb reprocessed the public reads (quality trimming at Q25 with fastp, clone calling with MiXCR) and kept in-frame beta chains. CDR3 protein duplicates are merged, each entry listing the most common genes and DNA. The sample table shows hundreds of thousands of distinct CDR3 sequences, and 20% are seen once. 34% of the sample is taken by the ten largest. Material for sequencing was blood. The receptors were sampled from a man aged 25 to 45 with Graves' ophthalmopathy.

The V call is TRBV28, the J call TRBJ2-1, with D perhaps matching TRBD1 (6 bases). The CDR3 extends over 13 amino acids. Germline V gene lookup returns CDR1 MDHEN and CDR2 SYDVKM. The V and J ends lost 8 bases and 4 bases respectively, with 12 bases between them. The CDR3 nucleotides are TGTGCCAGCCAGGACAGACAGTACAATGAGCAGTTCTTC. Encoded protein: CASQDRQYNEQFF. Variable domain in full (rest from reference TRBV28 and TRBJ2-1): DVKVTQSSRYLVKRTGEKVFLECVQDMDHENMFWYRQDPGLGLRLIYFSYDVKMKEKGDIPEGYSVSREKKERFSLILESASTNQTSMYLCASQDRQYNEQFFGPGTRLTVL.

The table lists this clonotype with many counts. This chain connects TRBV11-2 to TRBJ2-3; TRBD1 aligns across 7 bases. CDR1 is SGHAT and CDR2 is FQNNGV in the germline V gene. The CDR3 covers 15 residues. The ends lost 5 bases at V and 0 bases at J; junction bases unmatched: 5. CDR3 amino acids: CASSAGTASTDTQYF. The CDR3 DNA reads TGTGCCAGCAGCGCCGGGACAGCCAGCACAGATACGCAGTATTTT.

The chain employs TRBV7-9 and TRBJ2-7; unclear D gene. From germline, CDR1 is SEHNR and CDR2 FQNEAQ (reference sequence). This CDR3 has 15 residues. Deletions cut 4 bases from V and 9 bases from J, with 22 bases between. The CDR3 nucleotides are TGTGCCAGCAGCTCAGTCGTGGCATCCCGTACGGTGCAGTACTTC. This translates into CASSSVVASRTVQYF.

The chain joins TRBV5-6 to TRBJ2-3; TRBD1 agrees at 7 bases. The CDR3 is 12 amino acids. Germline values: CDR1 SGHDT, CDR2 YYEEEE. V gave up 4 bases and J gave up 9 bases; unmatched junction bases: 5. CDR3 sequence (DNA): TGTGCCAGCAGCGACGGGACAGCGACGCAGTATTTT. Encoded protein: CASSDGTATQYF.

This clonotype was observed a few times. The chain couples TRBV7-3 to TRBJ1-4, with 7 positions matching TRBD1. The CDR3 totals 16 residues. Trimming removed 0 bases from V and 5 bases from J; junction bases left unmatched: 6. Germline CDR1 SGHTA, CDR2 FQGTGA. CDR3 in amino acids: CASSLTGRGSNEKLFF. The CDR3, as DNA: TGTGCCAGCAGCTTAACGGGCAGGGGGTCAAATGAAAAACTGTTTTTT. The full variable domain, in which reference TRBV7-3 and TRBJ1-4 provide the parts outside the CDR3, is GAGVSQTPSNKVTEKGKYVELRCDPISGHTALYWYRQSLGQGPEFLIYFQGTGAADDSGLPNDRFFAVRPEGSVSTLKIQRTERGDSAVYLCASSLTGRGSNEKLFFGSGTQLSVL.

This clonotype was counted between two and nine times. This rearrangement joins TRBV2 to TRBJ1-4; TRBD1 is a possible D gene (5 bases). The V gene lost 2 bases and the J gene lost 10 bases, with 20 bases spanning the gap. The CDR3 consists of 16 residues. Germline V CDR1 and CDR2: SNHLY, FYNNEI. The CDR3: CASSENRPTYGGKLFF. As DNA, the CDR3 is TGTGCCAGCAGTGAAAATAGACCCACTTATGGGGGAAAACTGTTTTTT.